Shown below are 20 T cell receptor beta chains from a single sample sequenced in a study of response to subunit inactivated influenza vaccine. TCRdb reanalysed the RT-PCR reads using MiXCR and keeps one entry per CDR3 protein. The data show about 190,000 distinct CDR3 sequences, approximately 15% seen once. The sequences come from CD8+ T cells sorted from PBMCs, collected more than 4 days after vaccination. The origin of the receptors is a man aged 50 or older who received an inactivated influenza vaccine.

This clonotype was seen at least ten times. The chain uses TRBV29-1 and TRBJ2-3, with D uncertain. There are 14 residues in the CDR3. CDR1 SQVTM and CDR2 ANQGSEA come from the germline V gene. The V and J ends lost 1 base and 0 bases respectively, with 8 bases between them. CDR3 nucleotide sequence: TGCAGCGTTGAAGGGCTGCCTAGCACAGATACGCAGTATTTT. Translating it yields CSVEGLPSTDTQYF.

This clonotype was seen ten or more times. This chain uses TRBV24-1 with TRBJ2-2, with D hard to call. The germline V gene encodes CDR1 KGHDR and CDR2 SFDVKD. The CDR3 length is 12 residues. The V and J ends lost 7 bases and 0 bases respectively, with 2 bases between them. The CDR3 is CATRSNTGELFF. The CDR3 DNA sequence: TGTGCCACCAGGTCGAACACCGGGGAGCTGTTTTTT.

This clonotype was counted between two and nine times. J is TRBJ1-1 and V is TRBV20-1, with D perhaps TRBD1 (6 bases). V was clipped by 5 bases and J by 4 bases, with 17 bases between them. There are 14 residues in the CDR3. The germline V gene encodes CDR1 DFQATT and CDR2 SNEGSKA (reference sequence). Written as DNA, the CDR3 is TGCAGTGCTGGACTCTACAGGGAATCCACTGAAGCTTTCTTT. Its protein product is CSAGLYRESTEAFF.

The sample holds a few counts of this clonotype. The rearrangement uses TRBV5-1 and TRBJ2-2, with unresolved D. Germline lookup yields CDR1 SGHRS and CDR2 YFSETQ. Trimming stripped 0 bases from V and 3 bases from J, with 12 bases between. The CDR3 length is 16 residues. CDR3 region: CASSLGRGRDTGELFF. The CDR3 coding sequence is TGCGCCAGCAGCTTGGGTCGCGGACGAGACACCGGGGAGCTGTTTTTT.

In its sample, this clonotype was seen a few times. The chain uses TRBV10-3 and TRBJ1-3; TRBD1 might be the D (6 bases). This CDR3 has 14 residues. V lost 3 bases and J 4 bases, leaving 10 bases between the germline ends. CDR1 and CDR2 (germline): ENHRY, SYGVKD. As DNA, the CDR3 is TGTGCCATCAGTGACCCAGGGGTGGGAAACACCATATATTTT. Residues: CAISDPGVGNTIYF.

The rearrangement uses TRBV12-3 or TRBV12-4 and TRBJ2-5; 8 bases fit TRBD1. The CDR3 contains 15 residues. V lost 7 bases to trimming and J lost 5 bases; unmatched junction nucleotides: 12. CDR3 amino acids: CASISGQGGRETQYF. For the CDR3, the DNA is TGTGCCAGCATCAGCGGACAGGGAGGTCGGGAGACCCAGTACTTC.

This clonotype was counted a few times. The chain employs TRBV10-2 and TRBJ2-7; D not resolved. Germline V gene data show CDR1 as WSHSY and CDR2 as SAAADI. The CDR3 sequence is 14 residues long. V was pared by 0 bases and J by 1 base, with 7 bases between. The CDR3 coding sequence is TGCGCCAGCAGTGAGTCTTGGGGATCCTACGAGCAGTACTTC. Translation gives CASSESWGSYEQYF.

This clonotype was detected only a few times. The J gene is TRBJ2-5, the V gene TRBV12-3 or TRBV12-4; D not certain. The CDR3 is 14 amino acids. Trimming cost V 3 bases and J 4 bases, with 12 bases left between them. The CDR3, as DNA: TGTGCCAGCAGTTTGCACATACGTGGAGAGACCCAGTACTTC. As protein: CASSLHIRGETQYF.

The chain joins TRBV29-1 to TRBJ2-7, with D hard to call. CDR1 is SQVTM, CDR2 ANQGSEA, per germline. This CDR3 region has 12 residues. Trimming left V 3 bases short and J 2 bases short, with 8 bases between. The CDR3 loop reads CSVEGNTYEQYF. CDR3 nucleotides: TGCAGCGTTGAGGGGAATACCTACGAGCAGTACTTC.

The J gene is TRBJ2-7, the V gene TRBV13; D is perhaps TRBD1 (6 bases). There are 15 residues in the CDR3. V was shortened by 5 bases and J by 4 bases, with 18 bases between the two germline ends. The germline V gene has CDR1 PRHDT and CDR2 FYEKMQ (reference sequence). The CDR3 bases are TGTGCCAGCAGCCCCGGGGCAGGGGTAAGGTACGAGCAGTACTTC. Translating it yields CASSPGAGVRYEQYF.

The chain couples TRBV4-3 to TRBJ1-4; TRBD1 matches 9 bases. CDR3 length equals 17 residues. CDR1 is LGHNA, CDR2 YSLEER, per germline. V lost 0 bases, J lost 8 bases, and 10 bases stayed unmatched. The chain's CDR3 is CASSQETRTGDWEKLFF. CDR3 nucleotides: TGCGCCAGCAGCCAAGAGACTCGGACAGGGGACTGGGAAAAACTGTTTTTT.

The table lists this clonotype with a few counts. The genes are TRBV12-3 or TRBV12-4 and TRBJ1-4, with a weak D call TRBD1 (6 bases). V was cut by 6 bases and J by 12 bases, with 14 bases left in between. This CDR3 spans 12 amino acids. CDR3 protein: CASRRGEGELFF. CDR3 nucleotides: TGTGCCAGCAGAAGGGGGGAGGGGGAACTGTTTTTT.

The chain links TRBV20-1 to TRBJ1-1; D uncertain. V lost 1 base and J 3 bases, leaving 6 bases between the germline ends. CDR1 DFQATT and CDR2 SNEGSKA come from the germline V gene (reference sequence). This CDR3 has 12 amino acids. CDR3 nucleotides: TGCAGTGCTAGAGGAGCGTACACTGAAGCTTTCTTT. It is translated as CSARGAYTEAFF.

This clonotype was picked up many times. The chain combines TRBV5-1 with TRBJ1-2; weak D call: TRBD1 (5 bases). The CDR3 has 17 residues. V was pared by 5 bases and J by 2 bases, with 22 bases between. In germline, CDR1 is SGHRS, CDR2 YFSETQ. CDR3 loop: CASSLAVRDHVNYGYTF. CDR3 sequence (DNA): TGCGCCAGCAGTCTGGCTGTCCGGGACCACGTGAACTATGGCTACACCTTC. Drawing the rest from reference TRBV5-1 and TRBJ1-2, the complete variable domain is KAGVTQTPRYLIKTRGQQVTLSCSPISGHRSVSWYQQTPGQGLQFLFEYFSETQRNKGNFPGRFSGRQFSNSRSEMNVSTLELGDSALYLCASSLAVRDHVNYGYTFGSGTRLTVV.

This clonotype has only a few counts. The V call is TRBV7-9, the J call TRBJ2-1; D may be TRBD1 (5 bases). CDR1 is SEHNR and CDR2 is FQNEAQ in the germline V gene (reference sequence). Trimming shortened V by 4 bases and J by 4 bases, and 11 bases separated the two germline ends. This CDR3 spans 14 amino acids. The chain's CDR3 is CASSYTTGYNEQFF. The DNA for the CDR3 is TGTGCCAGCAGCTACACTACAGGATACAATGAGCAGTTCTTC. The variable domain in full, completed from reference TRBV7-9 and TRBJ2-1, reads DTGVSQNPRHKITKRGQNVTFRCDPISEHNRLYWYRQTLGQGPEFLTYFQNEAQLEKSRLLSDRFSAERPKGSFSTLEIQRTEQGDSAMYLCASSYTTGYNEQFFGPGTRLTVL.

The chain links TRBV6-2 or TRBV6-3 to TRBJ2-5; D call uncertain. Germline V gene data show CDR1 as MNHEY and CDR2 as SVGEGT. CDR3 size: 15 residues. V lost 0 bases and J lost 0, with 8 bases in between. CDR3 bases: TGTGCCAGCAGTTACTCGATTGATTACCAAGAGACCCAGTACTTC. It encodes CASSYSIDYQETQYF.

This clonotype was counted between two and nine times. The rearrangement links TRBV15 to TRBJ2-1; TRBD1 or TRBD2 may be the D gene (6 bases each). Germline assignment: CDR1 LNHNV and CDR2 YYDKDF (reference sequence). V was pared by 0 bases and J by 8 bases, with 14 bases between. The CDR3 sequence is 15 residues long. CDR3 nucleotide sequence: TGTGCCACCAGCAGAGAATCGATCGGGGGCGATGAGCAGTTCTTC. Protein: CATSRESIGGDEQFF.

This clonotype was recorded many times. The rearrangement joins TRBV28 to TRBJ2-7, with D maybe TRBD2 (6 bases). V was cut by 1 base and J by 0 bases, with 16 bases left in between. This CDR3 spans 17 amino acids. The germline gives CDR1 MDHEN, CDR2 SYDVKM. The CDR3 coding sequence is TGTGCCAGCAGTTTATCGGTTGGAGGGGATACCTCCTACGAGCAGTACTTC. It translates to CASSLSVGGDTSYEQYF.

There are a few counts of this clonotype. The CDR3 DNA is TGTGCCTGGAGCCGGGACGGTGGGGAGCTGTTTTTT. Protein sequence: CAWSRDGGELFF. The gene calls are TRBV30 and TRBJ2-2; possibly TRBD1 or TRBD2 for D (5 bases each). Per the germline V gene, CDR1 is GTSNPN and CDR2 is SVGIG (reference sequence). Trimming took 3 bases from V and 8 from J, leaving 10 bases between them. The CDR3 runs 12 residues.

The chain joins TRBV18 to TRBJ2-3; 7 bases are shared with TRBD2. The CDR3 extends over 15 amino acids. Unmatched junction bases numbered 7, after V lost 3 bases and J lost 4 bases. Germline V gene data show CDR1 as KGHSH and CDR2 as LQKENI. DNA of the CDR3: TGTGCCAGCTCACCCGGGACTACCCAGGCAGATACGCAGTATTTT. It encodes CASSPGTTQADTQYF.